The subject of this entry is one T cell receptor (beta chain). Antigen specificity is unknown. Germline V gene sequence: CDR1 SGHVS, CDR2 FNYEAQ. V shed 2 bases, J shed 5 bases, and the junction held 2 bases outside the gene matches. The CDR3 consists of 15 residues. The PCR had 60 Vbeta and 13 Jbeta primers. Sequencing was performed with immunoSEQ multiplex PCR; in TCRdb, only in-frame clones are kept and a portion is missing. The data hold roughly 110,000 clones, with approximately 80% observed a single time. The data were obtained in a study of cytomegalovirus exposure and HLA in healthy donors. As for the study in general: The study's early data release held 80 million to 95 million unique TCRs from HLA-typed donors. Overall study results and limits: Analyzed later, most CMV-associated TCR beta chains appeared HLA-restricted. Later work associated approximately 17,000 TCR beta sequences with HLA alleles at 0.05 false discovery rate.

The chain is built from TRBV7-6 and TRBJ2-5, with TRBD2 matching 13 bases. The origin of this receptor is a young woman in good health and CMV-seronegative. The sample comprised PBMCs. The CDR3 bases are TGTGCCAGCAGCTTAACTAGCGGGGGGGCCGAGACCCAGTACTTC. Residues: CASSLTSGGAETQYF.